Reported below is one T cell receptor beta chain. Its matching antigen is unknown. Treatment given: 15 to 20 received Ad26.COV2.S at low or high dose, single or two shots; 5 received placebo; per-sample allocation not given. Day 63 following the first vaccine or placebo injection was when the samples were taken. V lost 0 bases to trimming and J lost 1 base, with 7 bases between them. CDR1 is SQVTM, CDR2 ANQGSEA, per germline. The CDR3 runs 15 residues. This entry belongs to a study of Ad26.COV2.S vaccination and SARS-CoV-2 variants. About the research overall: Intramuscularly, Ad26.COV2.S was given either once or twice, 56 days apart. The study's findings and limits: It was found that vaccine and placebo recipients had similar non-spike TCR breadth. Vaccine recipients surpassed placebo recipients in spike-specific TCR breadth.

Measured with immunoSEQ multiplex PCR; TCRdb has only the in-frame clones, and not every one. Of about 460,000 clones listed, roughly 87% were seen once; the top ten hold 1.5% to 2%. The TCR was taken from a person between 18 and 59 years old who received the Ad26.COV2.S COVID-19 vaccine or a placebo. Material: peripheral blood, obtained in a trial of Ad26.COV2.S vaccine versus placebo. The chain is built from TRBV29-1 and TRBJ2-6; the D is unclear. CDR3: CSVEETRSGANVLTF. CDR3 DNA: TGCAGCGTTGAAGAAACCCGGTCTGGGGCCAACGTCCTGACTTTC.